The text below deals with one T cell receptor (beta chain). Its specificity is not known. This specimen belongs to a study of blood T cells in healthy people across ages. Overall study: Roughly one uniquely barcoded beta molecule per two T cells was captured. Study-level results: In the absence of known donor CMV status, changes in expanded clonotypes were possibly confounded.

Germline V gene data show CDR1 as SGHVS and CDR2 as FNYEAQ. Germline trimming cut 5 bases from V and 6 bases from J; bases unmatched to any gene: 10. There are 14 residues in the CDR3. Total RNA extracted from each sample amounted to at least 6 micrograms. Using a J-beta primer mix together with a sample-barcoded 5' primer, a second PCR was run for roughly 7 to 11 cycles. TCRdb recomputed calls from the 5' RACE reads with MiXCR, one row per CDR3 protein. The repertoire holds 750,000 to 950,000 distinct CDR3 sequences, approximately 32% seen once, with about a tenth in the top ten. The same sample was also studied in work on T cells of mothers and their children.

The V and J genes are TRBV7-6 and TRBJ2-7; 7 bases line up with TRBD2. The receptor's source is a woman aged 35 to 49 in good health. The sequenced material came from blood. The CDR3 loop reads CASSASGTSPEQYF. The CDR3 DNA reads TGTGCCAGCAGCGCGAGCGGGACCTCCCCCGAGCAGTACTTC.